The 11 T cell receptor beta chains listed next were all sequenced from one sample in a study of control samples from healthy donors and cancer patients. The data were produced by immunoSEQ multiplex PCR, yet TCRdb's version contains in-frame clones alone and is incomplete. The sample holds about 89,000 clones; 70% to 90% are singletons and the top ten take 2.1%. The sample comprised blood. Source of these receptors: a woman aged 40 to 49 in good health.

This clone rates as medium-sized. This rearrangement joins TRBV7-2 to TRBJ2-2, with 7 bases fitting TRBD1. This CDR3 is built from 16 residues. Trimming cost V 2 bases and J 0 bases; bases outside gene matches: 3. Germline V gene data show CDR1 as SGHTA and CDR2 as FQGNSA. CDR3 nucleotide sequence: TGTGCCAGCAGCTTATTTACAGGGGCGAACACCGGGGAGCTGTTTTTT. Its protein product is CASSLFTGANTGELFF.

This chain uses TRBV5-5 with TRBJ1-1, with D perhaps matching TRBD1 (6 bases). CDR1 and CDR2 from the germline V gene are SGHKS and YYEKEE (reference sequence). The germline V and J ends were trimmed by 4 bases and 4 bases, with 11 bases remaining between them. CDR3 length equals 13 residues. Here the CDR3 DNA reads TGTGCCAGCAGCAAAGGACAGCGCACTGAAGCTTTCTTT. This codes for CASSKGQRTEAFF.

The chain has TRBV7-2 and TRBJ2-7, with 8 bases aligning to TRBD2. V lost 0 bases and J lost 3; bases outside the gene matches: 4. The germline V gene encodes CDR1 SGHTA and CDR2 FQGNSA. The CDR3 loop spans 15 amino acids. CDR3 sequence reads: CASSLASGVVYEQYF. CDR3 nucleotide sequence: TGTGCCAGCAGCTTAGCTAGCGGGGTGGTCTACGAGCAGTACTTC.

This clone was observed a handful of times. This chain joins TRBV6-2 or TRBV6-3 and TRBJ2-3, with 9 positions matching TRBD2. V was clipped by 4 bases and J by 2 bases; unmatched bases: 4. This CDR3 has 15 residues. CDR1 and CDR2 (germline): MNHEY, SVGEGT. This chain's CDR3 is CASSSAGGHTDTQYF. The CDR3 DNA reads as TGTGCCAGCAGTTCAGCGGGGGGACACACAGATACGCAGTATTTT.

In this sample, this clone turned up once. The chain carries TRBV7-9 and TRBJ1-4; D might be TRBD1 (6 bases). The V and J ends lost 1 base and 7 bases respectively, with 16 bases between them. The CDR3 is 16 amino acids. From germline, CDR1 is SEHNR and CDR2 FQNEAQ (reference sequence). CDR3 loop: CASSLEGRGKAEKLFF. As DNA, the CDR3 is TGTGCCAGCAGCTTAGAAGGCAGGGGCAAGGCTGAAAAACTGTTTTTT.

The chain combines TRBV5-1 with TRBJ1-2, with 7 bases fitting TRBD1. The CDR3 sequence is 14 residues long. V shed 1 base and J 8 bases; nucleotides not matched to a gene: 8. Germline CDR1 and CDR2: SGHRS and YFSETQ. The CDR3 region has the DNA TGCGCCAGCAGCTTGAACCTCAGGGGGGACGGCTACACCTTC. Translation gives CASSLNLRGDGYTF.

The J gene is TRBJ1-3, the V gene TRBV19; perhaps TRBD1 as D (5 bases). V dropped 7 bases and J dropped 0 bases, with 10 bases sitting between them. The CDR3 has 14 amino acids. CDR1 LNHDA and CDR2 SQIVND come from the germline V gene (reference sequence). The CDR3 loop is CASKPDNSGNTIYF. CDR3 sequence (DNA): TGTGCCAGTAAGCCGGACAACTCTGGAAACACCATATATTTT.

The V call is TRBV6-2 or TRBV6-3, the J call TRBJ2-6; D possibly matches TRBD1 or TRBD2 (5 bases each). The CDR3 runs to 14 residues. CDR1 is MNHEY, CDR2 SVGEGT, per germline. V dropped 2 bases and J dropped 6 bases, with 8 bases sitting between them. CDR3 sequence: CASSYGGEANVLTF. The CDR3 DNA reads as TGTGCCAGCAGTTACGGGGGAGAGGCCAACGTCCTGACTTTC.

The V gene is TRBV4-1, the J gene TRBJ1-4; D not certain. The V and J ends lost 0 bases and 3 bases respectively, with 14 bases between them. From germline, CDR1 is MGHRA and CDR2 YSYEKL. The CDR3 loop spans 17 amino acids. The CDR3 here is CASSQDKGAWANEKLFF. The CDR3 nucleotides read TGCGCCAGCAGCCAAGATAAGGGAGCCTGGGCTAATGAAAAACTGTTTTTT.

This chain links TRBV9 with TRBJ2-5; TRBD2 aligns across 7 bases. In germline, CDR1 is SGDLS, CDR2 YYNGEE. The CDR3 runs to 16 residues. The V and J ends lost 4 bases and 3 bases, in that order; junction bases with no gene match: 12. The CDR3 is CASSTRPSGGKETQYF. The CDR3 DNA follows: TGTGCCAGCAGCACCCGGCCCTCGGGGGGAAAAGAGACCCAGTACTTC. The full variable domain, in which reference TRBV9 and TRBJ2-5 provide the parts outside the CDR3, is DSGVTQTPKHLITATGQRVTLRCSPRSGDLSVYWYQQSLDQGLQFLIQYYNGEERAKGNILERFSAQQFPDLHSELNLSSLELGDSALYFCASSTRPSGGKETQYFGPGTRLLVL.

CDR3 residues: CSVSLADEGQYF. The CDR3 DNA reads as TGCAGCGTCTCCCTGGCGGACGAAGGGCAGTACTTC. J is TRBJ2-7 and V is TRBV29-1; D is uncertain. The CDR3 runs 12 residues. Trimming stripped 6 bases from V and 9 bases from J, with 18 bases between. Germline loops: CDR1 SQVTM, CDR2 ANQGSEA.